Listed here is a single TCR beta chain. Its target is not known. This CDR3 has 16 residues. Trimming removed 7 bases from V and 7 bases from J; junction bases left unmatched: 15. Germline V CDR1 and CDR2: DFQATT, SNEGSKA (reference sequence). The data stem from a study of CD8 T cells in ankylosing spondylitis. Findings and limits, study-wide: About 8 highly homologous variants made up a TCR beta motif, and this motif appeared characteristic of ankylosing spondylitis blood.

A single record per CDR3 protein comes from TCRdb applying MiXCR to the 5' RACE reads. Among under 300,000 distinct CDR3 sequences listed, around 10% were seen once. V usage is TRBV20-1 and J usage is TRBJ2-1; 11 bases line up with TRBD2. Sequencing used blood, either unsorted or a sorted T cell fraction (not recorded which). This TCR came from a male donor with ankylosing spondylitis or in good health (not recorded which). This CDR3 is CSVPGLAEPLGNEQFF. The CDR3 bases are TGCAGTGTCCCGGGACTAGCGGAGCCCCTCGGGAATGAGCAGTTCTTC.